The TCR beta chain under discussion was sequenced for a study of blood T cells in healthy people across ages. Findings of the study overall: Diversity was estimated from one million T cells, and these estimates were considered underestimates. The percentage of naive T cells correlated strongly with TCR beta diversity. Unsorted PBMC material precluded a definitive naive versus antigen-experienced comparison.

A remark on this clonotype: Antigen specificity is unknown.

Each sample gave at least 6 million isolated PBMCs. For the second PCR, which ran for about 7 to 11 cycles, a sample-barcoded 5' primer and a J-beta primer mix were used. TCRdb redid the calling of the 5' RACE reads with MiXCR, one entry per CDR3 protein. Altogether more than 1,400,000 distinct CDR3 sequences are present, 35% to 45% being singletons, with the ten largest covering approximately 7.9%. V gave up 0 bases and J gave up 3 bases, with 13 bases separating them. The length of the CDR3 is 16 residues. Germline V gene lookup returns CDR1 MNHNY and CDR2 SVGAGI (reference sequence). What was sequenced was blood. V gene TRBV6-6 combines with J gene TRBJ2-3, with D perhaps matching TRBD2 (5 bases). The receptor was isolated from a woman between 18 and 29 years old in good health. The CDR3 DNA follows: TGTGCCAGCAGTTACTCGAATGCGAGGGCGACAGATACGCAGTATTTT. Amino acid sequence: CASSYSNARATDTQYF.